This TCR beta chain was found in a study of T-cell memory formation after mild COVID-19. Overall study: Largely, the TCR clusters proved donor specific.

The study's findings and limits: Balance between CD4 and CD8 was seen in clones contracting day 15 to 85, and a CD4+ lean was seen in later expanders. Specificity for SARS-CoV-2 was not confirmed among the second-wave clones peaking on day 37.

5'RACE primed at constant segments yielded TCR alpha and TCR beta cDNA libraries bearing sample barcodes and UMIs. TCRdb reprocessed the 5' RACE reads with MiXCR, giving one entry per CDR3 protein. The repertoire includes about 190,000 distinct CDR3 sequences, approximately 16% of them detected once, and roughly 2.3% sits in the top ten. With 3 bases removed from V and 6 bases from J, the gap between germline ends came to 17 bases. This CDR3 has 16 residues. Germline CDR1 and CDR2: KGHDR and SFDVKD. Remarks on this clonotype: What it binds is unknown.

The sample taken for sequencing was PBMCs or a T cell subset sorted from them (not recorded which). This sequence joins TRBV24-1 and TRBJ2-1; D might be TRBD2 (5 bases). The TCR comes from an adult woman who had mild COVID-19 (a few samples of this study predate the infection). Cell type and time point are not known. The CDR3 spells CATSDPRGGRLNEQFF. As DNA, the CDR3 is TGTGCCACCAGTGATCCCCGGGGTGGGAGACTCAATGAGCAGTTCTTC.